These 20 T cell receptor beta chains were sequenced from one sample in a study of vaccination effects on CD4 cells after COVID-19. Profiled with immunoSEQ multiplex PCR; TCRdb holds only in-frame clones, not every one. The sample shows around 65,000 clones, 73% of them seen only once. After expansion with viral peptide pools in the ViraFEST assay, antigen-specific CD4+ T cells were sequenced. When around 10 days of culture had elapsed, CD4+ T cells were isolated. Each participant received a vaccine that was either BNT162b2 or mRNA-1273, given as two doses. Their recognized antigens are unknown. The sequences come from CD4+ T cells from PBMCs cultured with HCoV-229E spike peptides, collected after COVID-19 vaccination. The receptors were sampled from a human donor who received a COVID-19 vaccine.

This chain joins TRBV10-3 and TRBJ1-3; no definite D call. V was cut by 0 bases and J by 7 bases, with 19 bases left in between. Germline values: CDR1 ENHRY, CDR2 SYGVKD. The CDR3 is made up of 17 amino acids. The CDR3 here is CAISESTQVGRENTIYF. The CDR3 coding sequence is TGTGCCATCAGTGAGTCGACCCAAGTGGGGAGGGAGAACACCATATATTTT.

The chain combines TRBV5-1 with TRBJ1-2; weak D call: TRBD1 (6 bases). V lost 0 bases and J lost 3, with 18 bases in between. Germline-derived CDR1 and CDR2 are SGHRS and YFSETQ. CDR3 length: 17 residues. CDR3 in DNA: TGCGCCAGCAGCTTGGGTGTCGCTGGGGGCGCTCACTATGGCTACACCTTC. Protein: CASSLGVAGGAHYGYTF.

V usage is TRBV10-1 and J usage is TRBJ2-5; TRBD2 matches at 8 bases. Germline CDR1 is WNHNN and CDR2 is SYGVQD (reference sequence). The CDR3 totals 17 residues. V trimming: 3 bases; J trimming: 2 bases; junction bases outside the gene matches: 11. The CDR3 DNA reads TGCGCCAGCAGTGAACGCCCTAATAGCGGGGCGCAAGAGACCCAGTACTTC. Protein: CASSERPNSGAQETQYF.

CDR3 sequence reads: CAWSMGQKNSPLHF. The CDR3 DNA reads as TGTGCCTGGAGTATGGGACAGAAGAATTCACCCCTCCACTTT. The chain combines TRBV30 with TRBJ1-6, with 7 bases that match TRBD1. The CDR3 is made up of 14 amino acids. J gave up 7 bases and V 2 bases, and 5 bases lay outside the gene matches. Germline CDR1 is GTSNPN and CDR2 is SVGIG (reference sequence).

CDR3 bases: TGCGCCAGCAGCACCTCCGGGACTGCGAACCAAGAGACCCAGTACTTC. Protein sequence: CASSTSGTANQETQYF. The V gene is TRBV5-1, the J gene TRBJ2-5; TRBD2 might be the D (6 bases). The V end was cut by 4 bases, the J end by 0 bases, with 16 bases between. Looked up from germline, CDR1 is SGHRS and CDR2 is YFSETQ. CDR3 length equals 16 residues.

This clone was recorded once. The V call is TRBV6-4, the J call TRBJ1-2, with no clear D. Germline V gene data show CDR1 as MRHNA and CDR2 as SNTAGT. Trimming took 6 bases from V and 1 from J, leaving 12 bases between them. The CDR3 totals 14 residues. CDR3 DNA sequence: TGTGCCAGCAGACCGGACGGAGGTAACTATGGCTACACCTTC. It is translated as CASRPDGGNYGYTF.

J is TRBJ2-3 and V is TRBV28; 7 bases line up with TRBD1. From germline, CDR1 is MDHEN and CDR2 SYDVKM. The CDR3 totals 15 residues. V shed 6 bases and J 1 base; nucleotides not matched to a gene: 7. For the CDR3, the DNA is TGTGCCAGCAGCGCAGGGGGATGGGGCACAGATACGCAGTATTTT. Translated: CASSAGGWGTDTQYF.

The chain is built from TRBV7-9 and TRBJ1-4, with unresolved D. CDR3 length: 14 residues. The V gene's germline CDR1 is SEHNR and CDR2 FQNEAQ (reference sequence). The V gene lost 5 bases and the J gene lost 3 bases, with 10 bases spanning the gap. In nucleotides, the CDR3 is TGTGCCAGCAGCCCTGGACGGGCTAATGAAAAACTGTTTTTT. It codes for CASSPGRANEKLFF.

The chain links TRBV27 to TRBJ2-5; D is uncertain. V shed 2 bases and J shed 1 base, with 5 bases lying between them. The CDR3 has 13 amino acids. Germline V gene data show CDR1 as MNHEY and CDR2 as SMNVEV (reference sequence). CDR3 in DNA: TGTGCCAGCAGTTTAACTCCCCAAGAGACCCAGTACTTC. Its protein product is CASSLTPQETQYF.

By proportion, this clone is medium-sized. The V gene is TRBV6-5, the J gene TRBJ1-3; 7 bases map to TRBD1. Trimming at V came to 6 bases and at J to 3 bases, leaving 2 bases not matched to a gene. Germline lookup yields CDR1 MNHEY and CDR2 SVGAGI. The CDR3 runs to 13 residues. The CDR3 DNA reads as TGTGCCAGCAGAACAGGGGTTGGAAACACCATATATTTT. It yields the protein CASRTGVGNTIYF.

The chain recombines TRBV6-5 with TRBJ1-1; TRBD1 might be the D (5 bases). Germline V CDR1 and CDR2: MNHEY, SVGAGI. The CDR3 has 13 amino acids. V was clipped by 6 bases and J by 5 bases, with 13 bases between them. The CDR3 loop reads CASRLPGSTEAFF. CDR3 DNA sequence: TGTGCCAGCAGATTGCCAGGGTCAACTGAAGCTTTCTTT.

This clone was counted a few times. The chain employs TRBV3-1 (or the pseudogene TRBV3-2) and TRBJ2-1; tentative D call: TRBD1 (5 bases). Germline V gene lookup returns CDR1 LGHDT and CDR2 YNNKEL (reference sequence). CDR3 length: 16 residues. The germline V and J ends were trimmed by 3 bases and 7 bases, with 19 bases remaining between them. CDR3 in DNA: TGTGCCAGCAGCCATCTCCTGGGCAGGGAAAGGAATGAGCAGTTCTTC. Encoded protein: CASSHLLGRERNEQFF.

The chain uses TRBV5-1 and TRBJ1-3, with 8 bases aligning to TRBD1. This CDR3 contains 16 residues. V shed 7 bases, J shed 0 bases, and the junction held 9 bases outside the gene matches. CDR1 and CDR2 from the germline V gene are SGHRS and YFSETQ. CDR3 nucleotide sequence: TGCGCCAGCGCCAACCAAGGACAGGGCTCTGGAAACACCATATATTTT. Residues: CASANQGQGSGNTIYF.

V is TRBV7-2 and J is TRBJ1-2; TRBD1 matches 11 bases. J lost 7 bases, V lost 5 bases, and 9 bases had no gene match. Germline V lookup: CDR1 SGHTA, CDR2 FQGNSA. The CDR3 length is 15 residues. The CDR3 loop is CASSPRTGGSGGYTF. The CDR3 nucleotides are TGTGCCAGCAGCCCAAGGACAGGGGGCTCGGGTGGCTACACCTTC.

This chain joins TRBV5-4 and TRBJ1-1; D gene ambiguous. The CDR3 sequence is 15 residues long. CDR1 SGHNT and CDR2 YYREEE come from the germline V gene (reference sequence). Trimming removed 0 bases from V and 1 base from J, with 10 bases in between. The CDR3: CASSLAQAGNTEAFF. Here the CDR3 DNA reads TGTGCCAGCAGCTTGGCCCAGGCGGGGAACACTGAAGCTTTCTTT.

To note about this clone: Other DNA sequences in the same sample also yield this CDR3. V is TRBV6-5 and J is TRBJ1-1; weak D call: TRBD1 (5 bases). The CDR3 sequence is 13 residues long. Germline values: CDR1 MNHEY, CDR2 SVGAGI. V gave up 7 bases and J gave up 1 base, with 10 bases separating them. CDR3: CASTRDGNTEAFF. For the CDR3, the DNA is TGTGCCAGCACTCGGGACGGGAACACTGAAGCTTTCTTT.

This chain uses TRBV12-3 or TRBV12-4 with TRBJ1-2; D not certain. V was pared by 11 bases and J by 3 bases, with 16 bases between. There are 13 residues in the CDR3. The CDR3: CASAPLKDYGYTF. DNA of the CDR3: TGTGCCTCCGCCCCTTTAAAGGACTATGGCTACACCTTC.

V usage is TRBV9 and J usage is TRBJ2-5; 9 bases agree with TRBD2. The CDR3 has 16 amino acids. The trim removed 4 bases at V and 1 base at J, leaving 8 bases unmatched. In germline, CDR1 is SGDLS, CDR2 YYNGEE. The CDR3 bases are TGTGCCAGCAGCCCCCAAGGGACTAGCAGCCAAGAGACCCAGTACTTC. Its translation is CASSPQGTSSQETQYF.

The rearrangement uses TRBV7-3 and TRBJ2-1; 16 positions agree with TRBD2. The CDR3 runs 18 residues. Germline CDR1 and CDR2: SGHTA and FQGTGA. Trimming cost V 2 bases and J 7 bases; bases outside gene matches: 8. The CDR3 sequence: CASSLGGTSGGAGNEQFF. The DNA for the CDR3 is TGTGCCAGCAGCTTAGGGGGGACTAGCGGGGGGGCCGGGAATGAGCAGTTCTTC.

This sequence joins TRBV6-5 and TRBJ2-5; no definite D call. The CDR3 runs to 15 residues. V was cut by 0 bases and J by 2 bases, with 10 bases left in between. The germline V gene encodes CDR1 MNHEY and CDR2 SVGAGI. The CDR3 reads CASSYSWARQETQYF. The DNA for the CDR3 is TGTGCCAGCAGTTACTCGTGGGCTAGACAAGAGACCCAGTACTTC.